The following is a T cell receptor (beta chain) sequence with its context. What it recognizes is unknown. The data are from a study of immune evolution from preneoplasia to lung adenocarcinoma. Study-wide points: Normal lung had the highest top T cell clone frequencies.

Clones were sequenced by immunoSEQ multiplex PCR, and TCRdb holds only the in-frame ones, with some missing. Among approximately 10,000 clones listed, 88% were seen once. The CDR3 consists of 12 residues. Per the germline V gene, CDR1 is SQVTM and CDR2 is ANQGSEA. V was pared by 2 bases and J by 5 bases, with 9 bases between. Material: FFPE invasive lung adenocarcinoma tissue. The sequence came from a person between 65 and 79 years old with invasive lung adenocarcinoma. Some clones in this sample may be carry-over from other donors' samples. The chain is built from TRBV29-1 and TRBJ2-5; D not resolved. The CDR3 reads CSVESGFETQYF. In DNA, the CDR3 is TGCAGCGTTGAATCCGGATTTGAGACCCAGTACTTC.